The entry that follows covers one TCR beta chain sequence. Its specificity is not known. Trimming stripped 0 bases from V and 0 bases from J, with 12 bases between. This CDR3 region has 17 residues. Germline loops: CDR1 KGHSH, CDR2 LQKENI. This sample was taken from a study of T cell responses to AZD1222 COVID-19 vaccine. The repertoire was sequenced with immunoSEQ multiplex PCR; TCRdb's copy has only in-frame clones and lacks some. The data contain 250,000 or so clones, approximately 93% of them singletons. Study-level findings and limits: Researchers report vaccine-associated CD4 TCRs spanning spike, with dominance at 160-218 and 743-854. In the spike-specific TCR repertoire, nearly half reportedly target unmutated variant regions. Females outnumbered males among donors, who were mostly white British; clonal diversity was possibly underestimated. At baseline, seropositivity was found in only a handful of AZD1222 recipients.

The rearrangement joins TRBV18 to TRBJ2-1, with D possibly being TRBD2 (6 bases). The input for sequencing was peripheral blood, taken on day 0 of AZD1222 vaccination. The source is an adult in good health. In nucleotides, the CDR3 is TGTGCCAGCTCACCACCTTTCCGGGAGATCTCCTACAATGAGCAGTTCTTC. This gives the protein CASSPPFREISYNEQFF. The complete variable domain, with remaining parts taken from reference TRBV18 and TRBJ2-1, reads NAGVMQNPRHLVRRRGQEARLRCSPMKGHSHVYWYRQLPEEGLKFMVYLQKENIIDESGMPKERFSAEFPKEGPSILRIQQVVRGDSAAYFCASSPPFREISYNEQFFGPGTRLTVL.